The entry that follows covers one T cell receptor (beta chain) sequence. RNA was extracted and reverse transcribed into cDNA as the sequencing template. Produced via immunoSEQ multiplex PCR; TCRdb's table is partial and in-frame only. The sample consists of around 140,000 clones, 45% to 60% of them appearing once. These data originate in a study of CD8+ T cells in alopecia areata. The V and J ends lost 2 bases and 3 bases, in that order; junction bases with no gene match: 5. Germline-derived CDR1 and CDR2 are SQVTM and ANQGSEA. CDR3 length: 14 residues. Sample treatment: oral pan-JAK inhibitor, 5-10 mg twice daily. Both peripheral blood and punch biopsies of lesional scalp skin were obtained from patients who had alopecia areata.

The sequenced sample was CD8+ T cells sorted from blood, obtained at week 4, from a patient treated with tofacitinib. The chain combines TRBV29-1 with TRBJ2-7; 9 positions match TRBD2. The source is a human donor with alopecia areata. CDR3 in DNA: TGCAGCGTTGAAACGAGCGGGGGGCACTACGAGCAGTACTTC. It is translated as CSVETSGGHYEQYF.